Ten or more counts support the clone carrying this T cell receptor (beta chain). Its antigen is undetermined. This CDR3 contains 14 residues. Trimming left V 1 base short and J 6 bases short, with 10 bases between. Germline assignment: CDR1 SGHTA and CDR2 FQGNSA. This specimen comes from a study of T cell repertoires in cytomegalovirus infection. TCRdb itself ran the reads through MiXCR, one entry per CDR3 protein. The sample comprises 340,000 or so distinct CDR3 sequences, about 25% of which are singletons, and 13% rests with the top ten. The chain combines TRBV7-2 with TRBJ1-5; D not resolved. The clonotype comes from a human donor in good health (CMV status not recorded). Some clones in this sample may be carry-over from other donors' samples. The sample consisted of cultured PBMCs, taken from culture after CMV antigen stimulation. The CDR3 DNA reads TGTGCCAGCAGCTTAGATCAGGCAAGTCAGCCCCAGCATTTT. The encoded protein is CASSLDQASQPQHF. Full variable domain (remainder filled in from reference TRBV7-2 and TRBJ1-5): GAGVSQSPSNKVTEKGKDVELRCDPISGHTALYWYRQSLGQGLEFLIYFQGNSAPDKSGLPSDRFSAERTGGSVSTLTIQRTQQEDSAVYLCASSLDQASQPQHFGDGTRLSIL.